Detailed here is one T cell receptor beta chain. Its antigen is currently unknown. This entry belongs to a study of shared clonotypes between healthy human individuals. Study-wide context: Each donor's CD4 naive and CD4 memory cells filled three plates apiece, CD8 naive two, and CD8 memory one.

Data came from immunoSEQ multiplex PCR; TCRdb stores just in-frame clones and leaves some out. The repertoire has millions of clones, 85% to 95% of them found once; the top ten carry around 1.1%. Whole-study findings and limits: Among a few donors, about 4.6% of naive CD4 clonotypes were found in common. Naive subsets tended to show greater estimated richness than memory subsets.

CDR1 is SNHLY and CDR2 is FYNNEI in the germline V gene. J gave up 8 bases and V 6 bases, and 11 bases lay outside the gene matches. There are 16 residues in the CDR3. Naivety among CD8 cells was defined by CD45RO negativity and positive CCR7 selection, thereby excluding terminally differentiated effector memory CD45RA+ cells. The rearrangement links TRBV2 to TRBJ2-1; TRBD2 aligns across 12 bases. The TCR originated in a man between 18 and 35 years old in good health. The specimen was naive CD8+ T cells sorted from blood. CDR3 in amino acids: CASSEFTGLAGYEQFF. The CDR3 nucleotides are TGTGCCAGCAGCGAATTTACGGGACTAGCGGGCTATGAGCAGTTCTTC.